Following are 8 T cell receptor beta chains from one sample sequenced in a study of T-cell reconstitution after alpha-beta-depleted transplantation in children (dated by TCRdb to 2015 to 2016). Library generation was performed with PCR. Sequencing was carried out with an Illumina HiSeq 2500. TCR library preparation used molecular barcoding, with unique molecular identifiers applied to normalize quantification of the TCRbeta repertoire. TCRdb trimmed public reads at Q25 via fastp, called clones via MiXCR and kept in-frame beta chains. Under each unique CDR3 protein, matching rows form one entry showing the most common genes and DNA. The sample data list fewer than 85,000 distinct CDR3 sequences, and over 12% of these were observed just once. The ten most abundant clones make up 25% to 30% of the sample. Reading the label with the study, this specimen's treatment or condition is: allogeneic hematopoietic cell transplantation with graft depleted of TCRalphabeta T cells and CD19 B cells.

The sample was PBMCs, mostly from graft donor cells, taken 180 days after TCRalphabeta/CD19-depleted stem cell transplant. All receptors derive from a male patient between 2 and 10 years old who had a stem cell transplant for acute lymphoblastic leukemia, so the T cells may come from the graft donor.

This clonotype has a handful of counts. The rearrangement uses TRBV6-5 and TRBJ2-1; TRBD2 might be the D (5 bases). Germline V CDR1 and CDR2: MNHEY, SVGAGI. CDR3 length: 14 amino acids. The ends were cut back, 4 bases at V and 8 bases at J, with 15 bases in the middle. In nucleotides, the CDR3 is TGTGCCAGCAGTTTCGGGGTCCCGTACGATGAGCAGTTCTTC. Amino acid sequence: CASSFGVPYDEQFF.

This clonotype was counted only a few times. This sequence joins TRBV7-7 and TRBJ2-3, with 11 bases identical to TRBD2. This CDR3 is built from 18 residues. The trim removed 5 bases at V and 6 bases at J, leaving 16 bases unmatched. CDR1 and CDR2 from the germline V gene are SSHAT and FNYEAQ (reference sequence). The CDR3 loop is CASSLGLAGGLAVDTQYF. For the CDR3, the DNA is TGTGCCAGCAGCCTAGGCCTAGCGGGGGGACTAGCGGTCGATACGCAGTATTTT.

The rearrangement joins TRBV27 to TRBJ2-1; weak D call: TRBD1 (5 bases). V was clipped by 9 bases and J by 4 bases, with 16 bases between them. This CDR3 has 14 residues. Per germline, CDR1 MNHEY and CDR2 SMNVEV (reference sequence). The CDR3 here is CASTRAGLYNEQFF. DNA of the CDR3: TGTGCCAGTACCAGGGCCGGGTTGTACAATGAGCAGTTCTTC.

V is TRBV4-1 and J is TRBJ1-2; the D gene is possibly TRBD1 (5 bases). The CDR3 length is 13 residues. Germline loops: CDR1 MGHRA, CDR2 YSYEKL. V lost 5 bases and J lost 7, with 14 bases in between. In nucleotides, the CDR3 is TGCGCCAGCAGCACGAGAGGGGCCCCTGGCTACACCTTC. It encodes CASSTRGAPGYTF.

The genes are TRBV29-1 and TRBJ1-3, with TRBD1 matching 8 bases. Germline lookup yields CDR1 SQVTM and CDR2 ANQGSEA. The V segment lost 4 bases and the J segment 0 bases; nucleotides outside the gene matches: 2. The CDR3 length is 14 residues. The CDR3 protein is CSVGGQASGNTIYF. Here the CDR3 DNA reads TGCAGCGTTGGGGGACAGGCCTCTGGAAACACCATATATTTT.

Points on this clonotype: The conserved closing phenylalanine or tryptophan is absent in this CDR3, likely reflecting a read error. This sequence joins TRBV7-8 and TRBJ2-7, with 8 bases that match TRBD1. There are 18 residues in the CDR3. Germline assignment: CDR1 SGHVS and CDR2 FQNEAQ. V lost 3 bases and J lost 0; bases outside the gene matches: 13. The CDR3 reads CASSFWTGRPFTSYEQYI. DNA of the CDR3: TGTGCCAGCAGCTTCTGGACAGGGCGACCATTTACCTCCTACGAGCAGTACATC.

This clonotype has a count of ten or more. This chain links TRBV15 with TRBJ2-1; the D is unclear. The CDR3 has 15 amino acids. Trimming took 3 bases from V and 7 from J, leaving 16 bases between them. Germline V CDR1 and CDR2: LNHNV, YYDKDF (reference sequence). CDR3 sequence: CATSSRRSSGNEQFF. In DNA form, the CDR3 reads TGTGCCACCAGCAGCAGGCGTTCGTCCGGTAATGAGCAGTTCTTC.

This clonotype showed up many times. The chain links TRBV9 to TRBJ1-6, with D unresolved. The V gene lost 3 bases and the J gene lost 2 bases, with 9 bases spanning the gap. This CDR3 spans 15 amino acids. Germline CDR1 reads SGDLS; CDR2 reads YYNGEE. Here the CDR3 reads CASSADPPYNSPLHF. The CDR3 DNA reads TGTGCCAGCAGCGCCGACCCACCCTATAATTCACCCCTCCACTTT.